The 20 T cell receptor beta chains presented below share a single source sample, sequenced in a study of PD-1 blockade in mismatch repair-deficient tumors. Libraries were prepared by immunoSEQ multiplex PCR; TCRdb keeps only in-frame clonotypes and omits some of them. This table has some 85,000 clones, approximately 80% appearing once. This specimen consisted of peripheral blood, obtained 44 weeks after starting pembrolizumab. These TCRs come from an adult with mismatch repair-deficient cancer.

The V call is TRBV19, the J call TRBJ1-5; 7 bases are a match to TRBD1. Trimming took 5 bases from V and 2 from J; bases not matched to a gene: 6. CDR1 is LNHDA, CDR2 SQIVND, per germline (reference sequence). There are 15 residues in the CDR3. The CDR3 reads CASSFYRGGNQPQHF. Written as DNA, the CDR3 is TGTGCCAGTAGTTTTTACAGGGGAGGCAATCAGCCCCAGCATTTT.

This chain links TRBV7-9 with TRBJ2-1; a possible D gene is TRBD1 (5 bases). Looked up from germline, CDR1 is SEHNR and CDR2 is FQNEAQ (reference sequence). Trimming left V 2 bases short and J 4 bases short, with 12 bases between. This CDR3 is 15 amino acids long. CDR3 sequence (DNA): TGTGCCAGCAGCTTAAGCCCCACAGGTTACAATGAGCAGTTCTTC. Its protein is CASSLSPTGYNEQFF.

V and J are TRBV7-6 and TRBJ2-1; a possible D gene is TRBD1 (5 bases). In germline, CDR1 is SGHVS, CDR2 FNYEAQ. V was shortened by 5 bases and J by 9 bases, with 11 bases between the two germline ends. The CDR3 is made up of 12 amino acids. The CDR3 DNA reads TGTGCCAGCAGCACCCAGGGTCCTGAGCAGTTCTTC. Its protein product is CASSTQGPEQFF.

The V gene is TRBV28, the J gene TRBJ2-5, with 7 bases identical to TRBD1. This CDR3 is 13 amino acids long. Germline lookup yields CDR1 MDHEN and CDR2 SYDVKM. V was pared by 11 bases and J by 1 base, with 7 bases of the junction left unmatched. This CDR3 reads CAAKRQGQETQYF. CDR3 bases: TGTGCCGCAAAAAGACAGGGCCAAGAGACCCAGTACTTC.

J is TRBJ1-1 and V is TRBV6-6; 7 bases are shared with TRBD1. CDR3 size: 13 residues. CDR1 MNHNY and CDR2 SVGAGI come from the germline V gene (reference sequence). Trimming took 8 bases from V and 0 from J; bases not matched to a gene: 3. Here the CDR3 DNA reads TGTGCCAGCGGGGGACAGTTGAACACTGAAGCTTTCTTT. This sequence encodes CASGGQLNTEAFF.

The chain uses TRBV19 and TRBJ1-3, with D perhaps matching TRBD1 (5 bases). Trimming took off 7 bases at V and 4 bases at J, with 20 bases between the two ends. CDR1 is LNHDA and CDR2 is SQIVND in the germline V gene (reference sequence). The CDR3 runs to 16 residues. The CDR3 here is CASNTPGPVSGNTIYF. CDR3 nucleotide sequence: TGTGCCAGTAATACCCCGGGACCCGTCTCCGGAAACACCATATATTTT. Full variable domain (outside the CDR3, taken from reference TRBV19 and TRBJ1-3): DGGITQSPKYLFRKEGQNVTLSCEQNLNHDAMYWYRQDPGQGLRLIYYSQIVNDFQKGDIAEGYSVSREKKESFPLTVTSAQKNPTAFYLCASNTPGPVSGNTIYFGEGSWLTVV.

The V and J genes are TRBV19 and TRBJ1-1, with a weak D call TRBD1 (6 bases). Germline values: CDR1 LNHDA, CDR2 SQIVND (reference sequence). With 6 bases removed from V and 4 bases from J, the gap between germline ends came to 12 bases. The CDR3 loop spans 13 amino acids. For the CDR3, the DNA is TGTGCCAGTAGCCAAGGGGGGCTCACTGAAGCTTTCTTT. This gives the protein CASSQGGLTEAFF.

The V call is TRBV27, the J call TRBJ1-1; no reliable D call. In germline, CDR1 is MNHEY, CDR2 SMNVEV (reference sequence). V was clipped by 5 bases and J by 7 bases, with 17 bases between them. The CDR3 consists of 14 residues. CDR3 DNA: TGTGCCAGCAGTCTCGGACGGGAACTCCTTGAAGCTTTCTTT. As protein: CASSLGRELLEAFF.

The chain is built from TRBV4-3 and TRBJ2-2; 7 nucleotides line up with TRBD2. CDR3 size: 16 residues. With V trimmed by 0 bases and J by 5 bases, 6 bases remained unmatched. The germline V gene encodes CDR1 LGHNA and CDR2 YSLEER. CDR3 nucleotide sequence: TGCGCCAGCAGCCAAGAGGGACTACTTCCAACCGGGGAGCTGTTTTTT. It specifies CASSQEGLLPTGELFF.

The V and J genes are TRBV7-6 and TRBJ2-1; 11 bases align to TRBD2. CDR3 length: 14 residues. Per the germline V gene, CDR1 is SGHVS and CDR2 is FNYEAQ. V dropped 5 bases and J dropped 9; count of bases not matched to a gene: 6. The CDR3: CASSAYTSGGEQFF. The CDR3 DNA reads TGTGCCAGCAGCGCCTACACTAGCGGGGGTGAGCAGTTCTTC.

The chain carries TRBV5-1 and TRBJ2-1, with a possible D match to TRBD1 (5 bases). V was clipped by 0 bases and J by 1 base, with 11 bases between them. This CDR3 is 16 amino acids long. Germline V lookup: CDR1 SGHRS, CDR2 YFSETQ. CDR3 in amino acids: CASSLEAGRSYNEQFF. The DNA for the CDR3 is TGCGCCAGCAGCTTGGAGGCAGGGCGATCCTACAATGAGCAGTTCTTC.

The chain recombines TRBV27 with TRBJ2-7; 12 bases line up with TRBD1. Germline CDR1 MNHEY, CDR2 SMNVEV (reference sequence). The J segment lost 1 base and the V segment lost 6 bases, leaving 13 bases of the junction unmatched. The CDR3 consists of 18 residues. The CDR3 nucleotides are TGTGCCAGCAGCCTACTAGGGACAGGGGGCAGGGGGTCCTACGAGCAGTACTTC. Amino acids: CASSLLGTGGRGSYEQYF.

This clone appeared once. The rearrangement uses TRBV7-2 and TRBJ2-4; 8 positions agree with TRBD2. V was clipped by 5 bases and J by 7 bases; unmatched bases: 16. From germline, CDR1 is SGHTA and CDR2 FQGNSA. There are 17 residues in the CDR3. CDR3 protein: CASSRSTSGEGRNIQYF. CDR3 coding DNA: TGTGCCAGCAGCCGCTCTACTAGCGGCGAAGGGAGGAACATTCAGTACTTC.

There are many counts of this clone. This sequence joins TRBV9 and TRBJ1-3; D is unresolved. CDR3 size: 12 residues. V lost 3 bases to trimming and J lost 8 bases, with 9 bases between them. Germline CDR1 is SGDLS and CDR2 is YYNGEE. CDR3 protein: CASSGEGDTIYF. CDR3 nucleotide sequence: TGTGCCAGCAGCGGAGAGGGTGACACCATATATTTT. Full variable domain (outside the CDR3, taken from reference TRBV9 and TRBJ1-3): DSGVTQTPKHLITATGQRVTLRCSPRSGDLSVYWYQQSLDQGLQFLIQYYNGEERAKGNILERFSAQQFPDLHSELNLSSLELGDSALYFCASSGEGDTIYFGEGSWLTVV.

V gene TRBV11-2 combines with J gene TRBJ2-1, with 11 positions matching TRBD1. The CDR3 loop spans 15 amino acids. Germline assignment: CDR1 SGHAT and CDR2 FQNNGV. The ends lost 4 bases at V and 8 bases at J; junction bases unmatched: 7. CDR3 in DNA: TGTGCCAGCAGCTCCCGGGACAGGGGGTTGGATGAGCAGTTCTTC. It translates to CASSSRDRGLDEQFF.

The chain recombines TRBV5-6 with TRBJ2-5; TRBD2 aligns across 14 bases. The V and J ends lost 4 bases and 5 bases, in that order; junction bases with no gene match: 13. Per germline, CDR1 SGHDT and CDR2 YYEEEE. This CDR3 is built from 18 residues. The CDR3 DNA sequence: TGTGCCAGCAGCGCACGCGTGGGACTAGCGGGAGAGTGGGAGACCCAGTACTTC. Translation: CASSARVGLAGEWETQYF.

The V call is TRBV7-2, the J call TRBJ2-5, with D hard to call. CDR1 and CDR2 from the germline V gene are SGHTA and FQGNSA. The CDR3 loop spans 15 amino acids. V lost 1 base to trimming and J lost 2 bases, with 11 bases between them. The CDR3: CASSLVVSRQETQYF. The CDR3 DNA is TGTGCCAGCAGCTTAGTTGTGAGCAGGCAAGAGACCCAGTACTTC.

V gene TRBV9 combines with J gene TRBJ1-2; TRBD1 agrees at 8 bases. This CDR3 is 16 amino acids long. The junction had 9 bases not matched to a gene; V was cut back by 3 bases and J by 2 bases. Germline CDR1 SGDLS, CDR2 YYNGEE. The CDR3 DNA reads as TGTGCCAGCAGCGCCCGAGCAGGGGGCACAAACTATGGCTACACCTTC. This translates into CASSARAGGTNYGYTF.

The chain is built from TRBV5-1 and TRBJ1-1, with TRBD1 as a possible D gene (6 bases). V gave up 4 bases and J gave up 1 base, with 11 bases separating them. The CDR3 spans 14 residues. Looked up from germline, CDR1 is SGHRS and CDR2 is YFSETQ. CDR3 sequence (DNA): TGCGCCAGCAGCCCAACGACAGGGAACACTGAAGCTTTCTTT. Translation gives CASSPTTGNTEAFF.

This sequence joins TRBV6-5 and TRBJ1-2; TRBD1 aligns across 8 bases. The length of the CDR3 is 12 residues. CDR1 is MNHEY, CDR2 SVGAGI, per germline. V lost 7 bases to trimming and J lost 3 bases; unmatched junction nucleotides: 1. CDR3 nucleotides: TGTGCCAGCACGACAGGGGACTATGGCTACACCTTC. It translates to CASTTGDYGYTF.